Below are 17 T cell receptor beta chains sequenced from a single sample in a study of regulatory T cells in long-lasting Graves disease. Noted time point: persistent/refractory GD, antithyroid drugs over 5 years with positive TRAb. Isolated PBMC RNA provided the starting material for the TCR library. Building of the TCR beta libraries involved iRepertoire HTBI primers and Arm-PCR of CDR3 regions. MiXCR, applied by TCRdb to the multiplex PCR reads, yields one record per CDR3 protein. Among approximately 690,000 distinct CDR3 sequences listed, roughly 30% were seen once. Source: peripheral blood mononuclear cells (PBMCs), taken when the disease was refractory, from a patient treated with antithyroid drugs. Receptors were obtained from a female donor with Graves disease.

As concerns this clonotype: This could be a read error, since a much larger clone is one nucleotide away. J is TRBJ1-4 and V is TRBV12-3 or TRBV12-4; D unclear. With 0 bases removed from V and 9 bases from J, the gap between germline ends came to 14 bases. This CDR3 has 15 amino acids. Written as DNA, the CDR3 is TGTGCCAGCAGTTTAGCGATACAGATGGGCAAAAAACTGTTTTTT. Its protein is CASSLAIQMGKKLFF.

This clonotype was picked up a small number of times. J is TRBJ2-1 and V is TRBV30; 10 nucleotides agree with TRBD1. V was pared by 5 bases and J by 5 bases, with 3 bases of the junction left unmatched. The CDR3 sequence is 13 residues long. Germline V CDR1 and CDR2: GTSNPN, SVGIG (reference sequence). CDR3 bases: TGTGCCTGGGACGGGACAGGGGACAATGAGCAGTTCTTC. It encodes CAWDGTGDNEQFF.

The rearrangement joins TRBV27 to TRBJ1-3; D possibly corresponds to TRBD1 (5 bases). The germline gives CDR1 MNHEY, CDR2 SMNVEV (reference sequence). V gave up 4 bases and J gave up 1 base, with 8 bases separating them. This CDR3 is 14 amino acids long. DNA of the CDR3: TGTGCCAGCAGTTCCAGGGTATCTGGAAACACCATATATTTT. Translated: CASSSRVSGNTIYF.

This clonotype was observed a handful of times. The V call is TRBV12-3 or TRBV12-4, the J call TRBJ2-5, with a possible D match to TRBD1 (8 bases). This CDR3 region has 14 residues. Trimming took 6 bases from V and 4 from J, leaving 15 bases between them. CDR3 protein: CASSPNRGGETQYF. The CDR3 coding sequence is TGTGCCAGCAGCCCGAACAGGGGGGGAGAGACCCAGTACTTC.

This chain joins TRBV2 and TRBJ2-5, with 12 nucleotides matching TRBD1. The CDR3 spans 16 residues. V was pared by 5 bases and J by 4 bases, with 8 bases of the junction left unmatched. Germline V lookup: CDR1 SNHLY, CDR2 FYNNEI. The CDR3 DNA reads as TGTGCCAGCAGTAACGGGGGACAGGGGGCTTCAGAGACCCAGTACTTC. Translating it yields CASSNGGQGASETQYF. Full variable domain (outside the CDR3, taken from reference TRBV2 and TRBJ2-5): EPEVTQTPSHQVTQMGQEVILRCVPISNHLYFYWYRQILGQKVEFLVSFYNNEISEKSEIFDDQFSVERPDGSNFTLKIRSTKLEDSAMYFCASSNGGQGASETQYFGPGTRLLVL.

Ten or more counts support this clonotype. The DNA of the CDR3 is TGTGCCAGCAGTGAGATTGGGGTTCTGGACACTGAAGCTTTCTTT. Amino acid sequence: CASSEIGVLDTEAFF. This sequence joins TRBV2 and TRBJ1-1; D gene unclear. CDR3 length: 15 residues. The ends were cut back, 3 bases at V and 3 bases at J, with 14 bases in the middle. Germline V lookup: CDR1 SNHLY, CDR2 FYNNEI.

This clonotype was picked up a small number of times. The V and J genes are TRBV9 and TRBJ1-4; the D gene is possibly TRBD1 (5 bases). Trimming pared 0 bases from V and 10 bases from J, leaving 10 bases between. The CDR3 length is 13 residues. From germline, CDR1 is SGDLS and CDR2 YYNGEE. This CDR3 reads CASSVGTSGKLFF. The CDR3 DNA reads as TGTGCCAGCAGCGTAGGGACATCGGGAAAACTGTTTTTT.

This clonotype was counted many times. The V call is TRBV6-1, the J call TRBJ1-1, with D unresolved. The CDR3 runs to 12 residues. The germline gives CDR1 MNHNS, CDR2 SASEGT. Trimming cost V 8 bases and J 0 bases, with 7 bases left between them. Written as DNA, the CDR3 is TGTGCCAGCCTTGAATTGAACACTGAAGCTTTCTTT. Translated, it gives CASLELNTEAFF.

A few counts support this clonotype. V is TRBV2 and J is TRBJ2-7, with 8 bases aligning to TRBD2. The trim removed 0 bases at V and 0 bases at J, leaving 4 bases unmatched. This CDR3 is built from 16 residues. Germline V gives CDR1 SNHLY, CDR2 FYNNEI. The CDR3 spells CASSEATSGPSYEQYF. CDR3 bases: TGTGCCAGCAGTGAAGCTACTAGCGGTCCCTCCTACGAGCAGTACTTC. Supplemented by reference TRBV2 and TRBJ2-7, the full variable domain reads EPEVTQTPSHQVTQMGQEVILRCVPISNHLYFYWYRQILGQKVEFLVSFYNNEISEKSEIFDDQFSVERPDGSNFTLKIRSTKLEDSAMYFCASSEATSGPSYEQYFGPGTRLTVT.

This clonotype has a count of ten or more. The chain couples TRBV6-5 to TRBJ1-1, with a weak D call TRBD1 (5 bases). Germline-derived CDR1 and CDR2 are MNHEY and SVGAGI. V was shortened by 3 bases and J by 1 base, with 6 bases between the two germline ends. The CDR3 is 13 residues long. CDR3 coding DNA: TGTGCCAGCAGTTATACAGGGAACACTGAAGCTTTCTTT. Translated, it gives CASSYTGNTEAFF.

This clonotype was counted many times. DNA for the CDR3: TGTGCCAGAAGGGGGGAAAAGAGCACTGAAGCTTTCTTT. Amino acids: CARRGEKSTEAFF. The chain uses TRBV2 and TRBJ1-1, with D perhaps matching TRBD1 (6 bases). Germline CDR1 and CDR2: SNHLY and FYNNEI. V lost 9 bases, J lost 4 bases, and 15 bases lay in between. CDR3 size: 13 residues.

The genes are TRBV7-2 and TRBJ2-3; no reliable D call. CDR1 and CDR2 (germline): SGHTA, FQGNSA. Trimming left V 5 bases short and J 2 bases short, with 14 bases between. The CDR3 is made up of 15 amino acids. This CDR3 reads CASSSWTLLTDTQYF. As DNA, the CDR3 is TGTGCCAGCAGCAGTTGGACCCTTCTCACAGATACGCAGTATTTT.

V and J are TRBV20-1 and TRBJ2-5, with D hard to call. Germline lookup yields CDR1 DFQATT and CDR2 SNEGSKA (reference sequence). The CDR3 has 12 amino acids. CDR3 region: CSANLVQETQYF. The CDR3 nucleotides read TGCAGCGCGAACCTAGTACAAGAGACCCAGTACTTC.

Only a few counts were recorded for this clonotype. J is TRBJ2-7 and V is TRBV6-1; D might be TRBD1 or TRBD2, each matching 6 bases. The V end was cut by 1 base, the J end by 2 bases, with 12 bases between. This CDR3 has 15 residues. Germline loops: CDR1 MNHNS, CDR2 SASEGT. This chain's CDR3 is CASSEVRRGAYEQYF. The CDR3 bases are TGTGCCAGCAGTGAAGTTAGGAGGGGGGCCTACGAGCAGTACTTC.

This clonotype was recorded at least ten times. The V call is TRBV28, the J call TRBJ2-7; D may be TRBD2 (5 bases). The V gene lost 6 bases and the J gene lost 0 bases, with 21 bases spanning the gap. The CDR3 runs 17 residues. Germline CDR1 is MDHEN and CDR2 is SYDVKM. The DNA of the CDR3 is TGTGCCAGCAGAGTACCGCCGCCGCCGGGGAGCTCCTACGAGCAGTACTTC. Residues: CASRVPPPPGSSYEQYF. The entire variable domain, with the rest obtained from reference TRBV28 and TRBJ2-7, is as follows: DVKVTQSSRYLVKRTGEKVFLECVQDMDHENMFWYRQDPGLGLRLIYFSYDVKMKEKGDIPEGYSVSREKKERFSLILESASTNQTSMYLCASRVPPPPGSSYEQYFGPGTRLTVT.

This chain links TRBV29-1 with TRBJ2-7, with 7 bases that match TRBD2. The CDR3 has 13 residues. The V gene's germline CDR1 is SQVTM and CDR2 ANQGSEA. V lost 3 bases to trimming and J lost 5 bases; unmatched junction nucleotides: 7. The CDR3 DNA follows: TGCAGCGTTGATACGCGGGGGTTAAACGAGCAGTACTTC. Its translation is CSVDTRGLNEQYF.

This clonotype was recorded many times. The chain uses TRBV27 and TRBJ2-7, with TRBD2 matching over 10 bases. Losses at the gene ends were 5 bases for V and 6 bases for J; bases not matched to a gene: 7. This CDR3 comprises 14 residues. CDR1 and CDR2 (germline): MNHEY, SMNVEV (reference sequence). CDR3 sequence reads: CASSAGLANGEQYF. The CDR3 bases are TGTGCCAGCAGTGCGGGACTAGCGAACGGCGAGCAGTACTTC.